This T cell receptor beta chain comes out of a study of cytomegalovirus exposure and HLA in healthy donors. The study, taken as a whole, reports: Most subjects' HLA-A and HLA-B alleles were reportedly predicted from TCR beta sequences. Segments of the TCR beta V type were, in most cases, productive about 87% or about 30% of the time in an earlier analysis. Later genetic work tied a missense DCLRE1C variant to beta-chain V and J trimming.

Both 60 Vbeta primers and 13 Jbeta primers went into the PCR. Method: immunoSEQ multiplex PCR; TCRdb's copy keeps in-frame clones and lacks some. In the table there are around 110,000 clones, roughly 79% of which are singletons. CDR1 and CDR2 (germline): GTSNPN, SVGIG (reference sequence). Germline trimming cut 1 base from V and 6 bases from J; bases unmatched to any gene: 3. The CDR3 runs 13 residues. Turning to this clone: As yet, its antigen is unknown.

The sample comprised PBMCs. The J gene is TRBJ1-2, the V gene TRBV30; 9 bases match TRBD1. The TCR originated in a woman in her thirties in good health and CMV-seronegative. DNA of the CDR3: TGTGCCTGGAGTGGGGGACAGGGAGATGGCTACACCTTC. Translated: CAWSGGQGDGYTF.